This T cell receptor beta chain came from a study of blood T cell repertoires in COVID-19. Study-wide background: COVID-19 samples collected from the United States, Italy and Spain covered acute and convalescent phases. T cells, B-cell-depleted T cells, or PBMCs supplied cDNA or gDNA.

The junction had 12 bases not matched to a gene; V was cut back by 7 bases and J by 8 bases. The germline gives CDR1 SGHRS, CDR2 YFSETQ. This CDR3 contains 15 residues. As originally analysed: How many nucleated cells were present was estimated from reference gene primer amplification. Clones were sequenced by immunoSEQ multiplex PCR, and TCRdb holds only the in-frame ones, with some missing. From that table come the V and J calls and clone size; the DNA was used to work out D and trimming. The sample carries about 28,000 clones, roughly 84% recorded once. Sequenced sample: peripheral blood. The chain recombines TRBV5-1 with TRBJ2-1; TRBD1 agrees at 10 bases. This sequence was found in a man in his 70s with active COVID-19. The CDR3 DNA sequence: TGCGCCAGCGGCCGTGGACAGGGGGTTATCGATGAGCAGTTCTTC. As protein: CASGRGQGVIDEQFF.